Shown below are 22 T cell receptor beta chains from a single sample sequenced in a study of T cell repertoires in cytomegalovirus infection. TCRdb redid the calling of the reads with MiXCR, one entry per CDR3 protein. Of some 900,000 distinct CDR3 sequences in the sample, around a third were seen once. No antigen has been identified for these receptors. Sequenced material: cultured CD8+ T cells from PBMCs, taken from culture after CMV antigen stimulation. The source is a human donor in good health (CMV status not recorded). Some clones in this sample may be carry-over from other donors' samples.

The V gene is TRBV7-3, the J gene TRBJ2-2; 11 bases line up with TRBD1. The ends lost 4 bases at V and 6 bases at J; junction bases unmatched: 4. This CDR3 region has 15 residues. Germline V lookup: CDR1 SGHTA, CDR2 FQGTGA. This CDR3 is CASSYWDRGSGELFF. In nucleotides, the CDR3 is TGTGCCAGCAGCTATTGGGACAGGGGGTCCGGGGAGCTGTTTTTT. The complete variable domain, with remaining parts taken from reference TRBV7-3 and TRBJ2-2, reads GAGVSQTPSNKVTEKGKYVELRCDPISGHTALYWYRQSLGQGPEFLIYFQGTGAADDSGLPNDRFFAVRPEGSVSTLKIQRTERGDSAVYLCASSYWDRGSGELFFGEGSRLTVL.

The chain carries TRBV11-2 and TRBJ2-1, with unresolved D. V lost 3 bases to trimming and J lost 2 bases, with 11 bases between them. CDR3 size: 15 residues. The germline V gene encodes CDR1 SGHAT and CDR2 FQNNGV. The CDR3 sequence is CASSLVRTPYNEQFF. The DNA for the CDR3 is TGTGCCAGCAGCTTGGTCAGGACCCCCTACAATGAGCAGTTCTTC. The full variable domain, completed using reference TRBV11-2 and TRBJ2-1, is EAGVAQSPRYKIIEKRQSVAFWCNPISGHATLYWYQQILGQGPKLLIQFQNNGVVDDSQLPKDRFSAERLKGVDSTLKIQPAKLEDSAVYLCASSLVRTPYNEQFFGPGTRLTVL.

The chain links TRBV15 to TRBJ2-3, with 7 bases fitting TRBD1. With 2 bases clipped from V and 3 bases from J, the junction kept 11 bases outside the gene matches. This CDR3 has 17 amino acids. The germline CDR1 and CDR2 sequences are LNHNV and YYDKDF (reference sequence). The CDR3 bases are TGTGCCACCAGCAGATACCCTGGGGGACAGAGTACAGATACGCAGTATTTT. Translating gives CATSRYPGGQSTDTQYF.

There are a few counts of this clonotype. V is TRBV9 and J is TRBJ1-1, with D possibly being TRBD1 (5 bases). V was pared by 7 bases and J by 2 bases, with 9 bases between. This CDR3 contains 12 residues. Germline-derived CDR1 and CDR2 are SGDLS and YYNGEE. The CDR3 coding sequence is TGTGCCAGCCAGGGCGAAAACACTGAAGCTTTCTTT. Protein product: CASQGENTEAFF.

The chain joins TRBV20-1 to TRBJ2-1; 7 bases are shared with TRBD2. V gave up 6 bases and J gave up 4 bases; unmatched junction bases: 15. CDR3 size: 16 residues. Germline CDR1 reads DFQATT; CDR2 reads SNEGSKA (reference sequence). The CDR3 region has the DNA TGCAGTGCGGTGAGCCCGGGACTATCAAGTTACAATGAGCAGTTCTTC. This encodes CSAVSPGLSSYNEQFF.

This clonotype came up a few times. The chain couples TRBV6-6 to TRBJ1-2, with 10 bases identical to TRBD1. Germline loops: CDR1 MNHNY, CDR2 SVGAGI (reference sequence). V gave up 0 bases and J gave up 6 bases; unmatched junction bases: 7. The CDR3 sequence is 16 residues long. The CDR3 sequence is CASSYSGTGVTDGYTF. The CDR3 nucleotides are TGTGCCAGCAGTTACTCGGGGACAGGGGTCACAGATGGCTACACCTTC.

The rearrangement uses TRBV6-5 and TRBJ1-5, with D unresolved. With 5 bases removed from V and 0 bases from J, the gap between germline ends came to 11 bases. This CDR3 region has 15 residues. Germline CDR1 is MNHEY and CDR2 is SVGAGI. Here the CDR3 DNA reads TGTGCCAGCAGTCTAGACCCTTATAGCAATCAGCCCCAGCATTTT. As protein: CASSLDPYSNQPQHF.

The sample holds many counts of this clonotype. The rearrangement joins TRBV7-2 to TRBJ1-1; D possibly corresponds to TRBD1 (6 bases). The V gene's germline CDR1 is SGHTA and CDR2 FQGNSA. The V and J ends lost 7 bases and 4 bases respectively, with 22 bases between them. CDR3 length: 16 residues. The CDR3 protein is CASISSQGQGVTEAFF. In DNA form, the CDR3 reads TGTGCCAGCATAAGCTCCCAGGGGCAGGGCGTCACTGAAGCTTTCTTT.

The chain joins TRBV7-8 to TRBJ2-1, with 8 positions matching TRBD1. V trimming: 4 bases; J trimming: 9 bases; junction bases outside the gene matches: 20. Germline CDR1 reads SGHVS; CDR2 reads FQNEAQ. CDR3 size: 18 residues. As DNA, the CDR3 is TGTGCCAGCAGCTCAAGGACAGGGCAAAGAGATACAAGGGGTGAGCAGTTCTTC. It encodes CASSSRTGQRDTRGEQFF. The full variable domain, with the rest looked up from reference TRBV7-8 and TRBJ2-1, is GAGVSQSPRYKVAKRGQDVALRCDPISGHVSLFWYQQALGQGPEFLTYFQNEAQLDKSGLPSDRFFAERPEGSVSTLKIQRTQQEDSAVYLCASSSRTGQRDTRGEQFFGPGTRLTVL.

This clonotype came up many times. V usage is TRBV7-3 and J usage is TRBJ2-3; the D gene could be TRBD1 or TRBD2 (5 bases each). CDR1 and CDR2 from the germline V gene are SGHTA and FQGTGA. This CDR3 spans 18 amino acids. Trimming removed 4 bases from V and 1 base from J, with 21 bases in between. The CDR3: CASSSRDEEGVRTDTQYF. In DNA form, the CDR3 reads TGTGCCAGCAGCTCCAGGGACGAGGAAGGGGTTCGCACAGATACGCAGTATTTT. Full variable domain (outside the CDR3, taken from reference TRBV7-3 and TRBJ2-3): GAGVSQTPSNKVTEKGKYVELRCDPISGHTALYWYRQSLGQGPEFLIYFQGTGAADDSGLPNDRFFAVRPEGSVSTLKIQRTERGDSAVYLCASSSRDEEGVRTDTQYFGPGTRLTVL.

The J gene is TRBJ2-1, the V gene TRBV20-1; D is unclear. Trimming pared 1 base from V and 4 bases from J, leaving 11 bases between. The CDR3 extends over 14 amino acids. Per the germline V gene, CDR1 is DFQATT and CDR2 is SNEGSKA (reference sequence). Here the CDR3 reads CSARGLQRYNEQFF. CDR3 in DNA: TGCAGTGCTAGAGGGCTACAGCGTTACAATGAGCAGTTCTTC.

Regarding this clonotype: A much larger clone differs from this one at a single base, so this may be a read error. The chain joins TRBV7-4 to TRBJ1-1; tentatively, D is TRBD1 (6 bases). The CDR3 is 14 amino acids. Germline V gene data show CDR1 as SGHVT and CDR2 as SQSDAQ. In DNA, the CDR3 is TGTGCCAGCAGACCAGATGGGGGGCATACTGAAGCTTGCTTT. Encoded protein: CASRPDGGHTEACF.

The rearrangement uses TRBV12-3 or TRBV12-4 and TRBJ2-1; possibly TRBD2 for D (6 bases). Trimming left V 0 bases short and J 4 bases short, with 19 bases between. The CDR3 is 18 amino acids. Here the CDR3 DNA reads TGTGCCAGCAGTTTAGCCCCCCCGACTAGTATGGAATACAATGAGCAGTTCTTC. This encodes CASSLAPPTSMEYNEQFF.

This sequence joins TRBV5-1 and TRBJ2-3; 9 bases line up with TRBD1. The CDR3 is 16 residues long. Per germline, CDR1 SGHRS and CDR2 YFSETQ. The trim removed 1 base at V and 4 bases at J, leaving 7 bases unmatched. CDR3 nucleotides: TGCGCCAGCAGCTTGTCTGGGACAGGGAGCCCAGATACGCAGTATTTT. It yields the protein CASSLSGTGSPDTQYF. Together with reference TRBV5-1 and TRBJ2-3, the CDR3 gives the full variable domain: KAGVTQTPRYLIKTRGQQVTLSCSPISGHRSVSWYQQTPGQGLQFLFEYFSETQRNKGNFPGRFSGRQFSNSRSEMNVSTLELGDSALYLCASSLSGTGSPDTQYFGPGTRLTVL.

The rearrangement links TRBV6-6 to TRBJ2-3; D might be TRBD1 (5 bases). CDR1 and CDR2 from the germline V gene are MNHNY and SVGAGI (reference sequence). The CDR3 has 16 amino acids. The V end lost 1 base, the J end lost 0 bases, and 11 bases lay between the germline ends. CDR3 nucleotides: TGTGCCAGCAGTTACTTCCGCAGGGCCAGCACAGATACGCAGTATTTT. Its protein product is CASSYFRRASTDTQYF.

The chain links TRBV7-6 to TRBJ1-3, with 7 bases aligning to TRBD1. This CDR3 has 16 amino acids. Germline V gene data show CDR1 as SGHVS and CDR2 as FNYEAQ. V dropped 1 base and J dropped 0; count of bases not matched to a gene: 3. The CDR3 DNA follows: TGTGCCAGCAGCTTAGGGGACAGCCTCTCTGGAAACACCATATATTTT. Protein: CASSLGDSLSGNTIYF.

For this clonotype: One end of the junction does not line up with germline, which may come from a read error. The chain carries TRBV7-2 and TRBJ2-5; 8 bases are shared with TRBD2. From germline, CDR1 is SGHTA and CDR2 FQGNSA. The CDR3 totals 14 residues. CDR3: CVSSLRGGKETQYF. For the CDR3, the DNA is TGTGTCAGCAGTTTACGGGGGGGCAAGGAGACCCAGTACTTC.

The gene calls are TRBV2 and TRBJ2-5; 12 bases fit TRBD2. CDR1 and CDR2 from the germline V gene are SNHLY and FYNNEI. J gave up 0 bases and V 8 bases, and 4 bases lay outside the gene matches. The CDR3 extends over 15 amino acids. In nucleotides, the CDR3 is TGTGCCAGCTTACGACTAGCGGGGGACCAAGAGACCCAGTACTTC. Its translation is CASLRLAGDQETQYF.

This clonotype was seen at least ten times. CDR3 bases: TGTGCCAGCAGCTGGGACACTTACTCTGGAAACACCATATATTTT. This encodes CASSWDTYSGNTIYF. This chain connects TRBV7-2 to TRBJ1-3; maybe TRBD1 (6 bases). Germline-derived CDR1 and CDR2 are SGHTA and FQGNSA. CDR3 length: 15 amino acids. Trimming stripped 4 bases from V and 0 bases from J, with 10 bases between.

This chain uses TRBV4-1 with TRBJ2-1, with D perhaps TRBD2 (5 bases). The CDR3 is 17 residues long. Deletions cut 1 base from V and 5 bases from J, with 18 bases between. The germline CDR1 and CDR2 sequences are MGHRA and YSYEKL. For the CDR3, the DNA is TGCGCCAGCAGCCAAGTACTCGAGGGAATGAATAACAATGAGCAGTTCTTC. Its translation: CASSQVLEGMNNNEQFF.

This chain links TRBV11-1 with TRBJ2-5; D is possibly TRBD1 (6 bases). In germline, CDR1 is SGHAT, CDR2 FQDESV (reference sequence). CDR3 length: 15 amino acids. The ends were cut back, 5 bases at V and 5 bases at J, with 18 bases in the middle. In DNA, the CDR3 is TGTGCCAGCAGCCAGCAGGGACATGGCTTGGAGACCCAGTACTTC. Translating it yields CASSQQGHGLETQYF.

The rearrangement links TRBV7-9 to TRBJ2-1, with 8 positions matching TRBD2. After removal of 5 bases from V and 8 bases from J, the junction contained 17 bases not matched to a gene. This CDR3 comprises 17 residues. Germline CDR1 and CDR2: SEHNR and FQNEAQ (reference sequence). The CDR3 loop is CASSNEPGLVTIHEQFF. The DNA of the CDR3 is TGTGCCAGCAGCAACGAGCCGGGACTAGTCACTATCCATGAGCAGTTCTTC. Full variable domain (rest looked up from reference TRBV7-9 and TRBJ2-1): DTGVSQNPRHKITKRGQNVTFRCDPISEHNRLYWYRQTLGQGPEFLTYFQNEAQLEKSRLLSDRFSAERPKGSFSTLEIQRTEQGDSAMYLCASSNEPGLVTIHEQFFGPGTRLTVL.